The 11 T cell receptor beta chains in this list originate from one sample, sequenced in a study of identical twins. TCRdb reanalysed the 5' RACE reads using MiXCR and keeps one entry per CDR3 protein. There are around 690,000 distinct CDR3 sequences in the sample; around 21% occur only once, and roughly 4.3% lies in the top ten. This sample also belongs to another study, concerning T cells expressing NK-cell markers.

Specimen: PBMCs. All receptors derive from a woman between 18 and 29 years old in good health.

The rearrangement joins TRBV10-3 to TRBJ2-5; unclear D gene. This CDR3 is 13 amino acids long. Trimming removed 4 bases from V and 5 bases from J, with 11 bases in between. Germline V gene sequence: CDR1 ENHRY, CDR2 SYGVKD. CDR3 region: CAISVDERETQYF. CDR3 bases: TGTGCCATCAGTGTTGACGAAAGGGAGACCCAGTACTTC.

This clonotype has a handful of counts. J is TRBJ2-7 and V is TRBV20-1; D is ambiguous. The CDR3 is 16 amino acids. Trimming left V 4 bases short and J 1 base short, with 20 bases between. Per germline, CDR1 DFQATT and CDR2 SNEGSKA (reference sequence). CDR3 DNA: TGCAGTGCTACCCAGGCACCCACGATATCATCCTACGAGCAGTACTTC. Translation: CSATQAPTISSYEQYF.

This clonotype was detected a few times. The rearrangement uses TRBV6-4 and TRBJ2-3; D is ambiguous. Per the germline V gene, CDR1 is MRHNA and CDR2 is SNTAGT. CDR3 length: 14 amino acids. Trimming left V 7 bases short and J 2 bases short, with 13 bases between. The CDR3 sequence: CASTDEQYTDTQYF. The DNA of the CDR3 is TGTGCCAGCACCGACGAACAATACACAGATACGCAGTATTTT.

The V and J genes are TRBV7-9 and TRBJ2-3; D unclear. Trimming took 2 bases from V and 4 from J, leaving 10 bases between them. This CDR3 has 14 residues. Germline V CDR1 and CDR2: SEHNR, FQNEAQ (reference sequence). The CDR3 loop reads CASSLTGDPDTQYF. The CDR3 coding sequence is TGTGCCAGCAGCTTAACGGGTGACCCAGATACGCAGTATTTT.

J is TRBJ2-5 and V is TRBV2, with 8 bases aligning to TRBD2. The CDR3 spans 14 residues. Germline assignment: CDR1 SNHLY and CDR2 FYNNEI. The ends lost 1 base at V and 9 bases at J; junction bases unmatched: 7. The CDR3 reads CASSEEGLGSAQYF. CDR3 DNA: TGTGCCAGCAGTGAAGAGGGACTAGGTTCGGCCCAGTACTTC.

In this sample, this clonotype turned up a few times. The J gene is TRBJ2-7, the V gene TRBV7-2; weak D call: TRBD1 (7 bases). This CDR3 has 18 residues. CDR1 SGHTA and CDR2 FQGNSA come from the germline V gene. Trimming removed 3 bases at V and 0 bases at J, with 21 bases between. CDR3 nucleotides: TGTGCCAGCAGCTTTCGCTATGGCGGGACAGCAAACTCCTACGAGCAGTACTTC. Residues: CASSFRYGGTANSYEQYF.

The V call is TRBV14, the J call TRBJ2-5; D is undetermined. Trimming took 0 bases from V and 0 from J, leaving 11 bases between them. Germline CDR1 is SGHDN and CDR2 is FVKESK. The length of the CDR3 is 16 residues. The CDR3 bases are TGTGCCAGCAGCCAAGATTTGGGCAGTCACCAAGAGACCCAGTACTTC. It is translated as CASSQDLGSHQETQYF. The full variable domain, rest sourced from reference TRBV14 and TRBJ2-5, is EAGVTQFPSHSVIEKGQTVTLRCDPISGHDNLYWYRRVMGKEIKFLLHFVKESKQDESGMPNNRFLAERTGGTYSTLKVQPAELEDSGVYFCASSQDLGSHQETQYFGPGTRLLVL.

This clonotype was observed a handful of times. V is TRBV6-4 and J is TRBJ2-3, with 9 positions matching TRBD1. CDR3 length: 14 amino acids. Trimming removed 6 bases from V and 4 bases from J; junction bases left unmatched: 5. Germline assignment: CDR1 MRHNA and CDR2 SNTAGT. In DNA form, the CDR3 reads TGTGCCAGCAGGCCGGGACAGGGATCAGATACGCAGTATTTT. It specifies CASRPGQGSDTQYF.

The J gene is TRBJ2-5, the V gene TRBV4-2; tentatively, D is TRBD1 (6 bases). Per germline, CDR1 LGHNA and CDR2 YNFKEQ. This CDR3 has 16 residues. Trimming stripped 0 bases from V and 4 bases from J, with 15 bases between. The CDR3 nucleotides are TGTGCCAGCAGCCAAGATCAACGTGGGGGCGGAGAGACCCAGTACTTC. Protein product: CASSQDQRGGGETQYF.

This clonotype has a handful of counts. This chain links TRBV15 with TRBJ1-6; TRBD1 is a possible D gene (6 bases). Trimming stripped 3 bases from V and 8 bases from J, with 17 bases between. CDR1 is LNHNV, CDR2 YYDKDF, per germline (reference sequence). The CDR3 runs 16 residues. The CDR3 bases are TGTGCCACCAGCAGGGACCCGCAGGGGAGGGATTCACCCCTCCACTTT. Translating it yields CATSRDPQGRDSPLHF.

This clonotype appeared a few times. This sequence joins TRBV9 and TRBJ1-2; D gene uncertain. Germline CDR1 and CDR2: SGDLS and YYNGEE. V dropped 0 bases and J dropped 7 bases, with 13 bases sitting between them. CDR3 size: 14 residues. In nucleotides, the CDR3 is TGTGCCAGCAGCGTAGGACTGCTACTGGCTGGCTACACCTTC. It codes for CASSVGLLLAGYTF.